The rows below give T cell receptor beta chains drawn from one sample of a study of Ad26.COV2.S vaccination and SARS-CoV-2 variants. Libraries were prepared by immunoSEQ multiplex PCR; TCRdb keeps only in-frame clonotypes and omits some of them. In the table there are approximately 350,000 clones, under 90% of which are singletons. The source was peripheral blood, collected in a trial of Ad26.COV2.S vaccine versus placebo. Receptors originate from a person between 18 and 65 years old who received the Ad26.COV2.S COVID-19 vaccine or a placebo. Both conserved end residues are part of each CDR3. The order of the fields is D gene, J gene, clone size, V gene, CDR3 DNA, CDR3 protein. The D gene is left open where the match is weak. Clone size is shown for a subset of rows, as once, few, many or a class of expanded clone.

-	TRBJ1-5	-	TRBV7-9	TGTGCCAGCAGCTCTAACCGGGGCTTTTGGCCCCAGCATTTT	CASSSNRGFWPQHF
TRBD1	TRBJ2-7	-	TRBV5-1	TGCGCCAGCAGTTTAGGACAGGGCGTTAGCGAGCAGTACTTC	CASSLGQGVSEQYF
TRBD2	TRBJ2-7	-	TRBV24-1	TGTGCCACCAGTGATCCTAGCGGCAGCTCCTACGAGCAGTACTTC	CATSDPSGSSYEQYF
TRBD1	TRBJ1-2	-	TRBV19	TGTGCCAGTTGGACAGGTGGCCTCTATGGCTACACCTTC	CASWTGGLYGYTF
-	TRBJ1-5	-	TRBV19	TGTGCCAGTACTTCCGGGATTCAGCCCCAGCATTTT	CASTSGIQPQHF
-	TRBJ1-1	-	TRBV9	TGTGCCAGCAGCCTACGGGACATACACACTGAAGCTTTCTTT	CASSLRDIHTEAFF
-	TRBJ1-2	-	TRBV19	TGTGCCAGTAGTATAGCAGGGGTACTTTGGGGCTACACCTTC	CASSIAGVLWGYTF
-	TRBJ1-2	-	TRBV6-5	TGTGCCAGCAGTTACCAGGGAAGGGTTGGCTACACCTTC	CASSYQGRVGYTF
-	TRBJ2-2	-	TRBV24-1	TGTGCCACCAGTGAGGCCTCGCGGGAGCTGTTTTTT	CATSEASRELFF
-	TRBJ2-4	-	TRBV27	TGTGCCAGCAGTGAGGTGGGCTGGGACAAAAACATTCAGTACTTC	CASSEVGWDKNIQYF
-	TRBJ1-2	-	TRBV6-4	TGTGCCAGCAGTGACTCCGGGTCCTTTTTTGACGGCTACACCTTC	CASSDSGSFFDGYTF
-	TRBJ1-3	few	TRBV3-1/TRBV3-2	TGTGCCAGCAGCCAACAGTTAACCTCTGGAAACACCATATATTTT	CASSQQLTSGNTIYF
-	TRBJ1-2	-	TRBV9	TGTGCCAGCAGCCAGCGGGCCTACCCATCTAACTATGGCTACACCTTC	CASSQRAYPSNYGYTF
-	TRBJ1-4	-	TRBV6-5	TGTGCCAGCAGTTACTCCGCCACGATAGGGGAAAAACTGTTTTTT	CASSYSATIGEKLFF
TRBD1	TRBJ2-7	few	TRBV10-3	TGTGCCATCAGTGGTGAGGGGGCGTTCTCCTACGAGCAGTACTTC	CAISGEGAFSYEQYF
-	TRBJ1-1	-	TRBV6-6	TGTGCCAGCAGTTCCCCGCAGTCGGCGGACACTGAAGCTTTCTTT	CASSSPQSADTEAFF
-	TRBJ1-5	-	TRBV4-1	TGCGCCAGCAGCCAAGATGCCAGGGGAGGGGAGCCCCAGCATTTT	CASSQDARGGEPQHF
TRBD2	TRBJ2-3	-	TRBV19	TGTGCCAGTAGTACAACCGGGACTAGCCTCACAGATACGCAGTATTTT	CASSTTGTSLTDTQYF
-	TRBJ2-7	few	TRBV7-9	TGTGCCAGCAGCTTACCCCACGACGGGACTCCGATCGAGCAGTACTTC	CASSLPHDGTPIEQYF
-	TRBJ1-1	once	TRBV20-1	TGCAGTGGCGACAGCGTAGCTGAAGCTTTCTTT	CSGDSVAEAFF
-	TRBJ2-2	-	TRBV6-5	TGTGCCAGCAGTTACCATGACAGACCCGGGGAGCTGTTTTTT	CASSYHDRPGELFF